A selection of T cell receptor beta chains follows, all from one sample in a study of cytomegalovirus exposure and HLA in healthy donors. Clones were sequenced by immunoSEQ multiplex PCR, and TCRdb holds only the in-frame ones, with some missing. Of about 160,000 clones in the sample, around 73% were seen once. The source material was PBMCs. These receptors were obtained from a male donor in good health and CMV-seronegative. Both conserved end residues are part of each CDR3. Where a row states a size, it is once, few, many or the class of an expanded clone; other rows omit it.

V	size	length	J	CDR3
TRBV6-6	.	15	TRBJ2-7	CASSYSDRGPYEQYF
TRBV7-9	.	11	TRBJ1-1	CSSSLVAEAFF
TRBV29-1	.	13	TRBJ1-1	CSVERTMNTEAFF
TRBV7-9	.	14	TRBJ1-2	CASSLEAGNYGYTF
TRBV6-5	once	15	TRBJ2-1	CASRNPGQGSNEQFF
TRBV28	.	15	TRBJ1-2	CASSLPTRGRNGYTF
TRBV9	.	14	TRBJ2-3	CASSARLARDTQYF
TRBV19	few	13	TRBJ1-1	CASRPGQGDEAFF
TRBV7-9	.	16	TRBJ2-5	CASSLGAGALQETQYF
TRBV27	.	13	TRBJ1-6	CASSRTGKEPLHF
TRBV29-1	few	13	TRBJ1-1	CSVEKDVGAYAFF
TRBV4-1	.	12	TRBJ2-1	CASSQGSDEQFF
TRBV28	.	13	TRBJ1-5	CASAYSVNQPQHF
TRBV5-8	few	16	TRBJ2-1	CASSLELAGTYNEQFF
TRBV5-4	.	15	.	CASSLEWTSAYEQYF
TRBV29-1	.	16	TRBJ2-7	CSVGSPQAGGDYEQYF
TRBV7-9	.	18	TRBJ1-1	CASSPAGQGAEGDTEAFF
TRBV28	.	12	TRBJ1-5	CASRALNQPQHF
TRBV13	.	14	TRBJ1-4	CASSLRQPNEKLFF
TRBV29-1	.	14	TRBJ1-1	CSVARSTMNTEAFF
TRBV30	.	11	TRBJ2-7	CAWSVRVEVYF
TRBV6-6	few	13	TRBJ1-5	CASSPLWNQPQHF
TRBV6-6	.	15	.	CASSWRGPWGYEQYF
TRBV6-5	.	14	TRBJ2-3	CASERQGDADTQYF
TRBV28	.	14	TRBJ1-1	CASSLDRGNTEAFF
TRBV4-3	.	14	TRBJ2-3	CASSQTSGGDTQYF
TRBV5-1	.	15	TRBJ2-2	CASSLQGAPTGELFF
TRBV7-9	.	18	TRBJ1-5	CASSSNPMGTLQDQPQHF
TRBV20-1	few	11	TRBJ2-7	CSARQGCEQYF
TRBV7-9	.	15	TRBJ2-3	CASSPLLFSTDTQYF
TRBV7-3	.	14	TRBJ2-1	CASSLGSGYNEQFF
TRBV4-3	.	16	TRBJ2-5	CASSQDRSDRQETQYF
TRBV7-8	.	16	TRBJ2-5	CASSSGGSGPWGTQYF
TRBV7-2	.	16	TRBJ2-2	CASSSQRVGNTGELFF
TRBV5-1	.	14	TRBJ2-7	CASSYISGSDEQYF
TRBV19	.	15	TRBJ1-5	CASRPQGASNQPQHF
TRBV20-1	.	11	TRBJ1-1	CSAGTGPEAFF
TRBV29-1	few	11	TRBJ1-2	CSVEGTAGYTF
TRBV5-1	.	15	TRBJ2-1	CASTQTSGRNNEQFF
TRBV30	.	15	TRBJ2-4	CAWSVSPLAKNIQYF
TRBV10-2	.	14	.	CASSSLAGRSEQYF
TRBV28	.	17	TRBJ2-7	CASSLIPTVSGTYEQYF
TRBV7-2	.	15	TRBJ2-1	CASSLGQGIYNEQFF
TRBV5-1	.	11	TRBJ2-5	CASSSQGTQYF
TRBV5-1	.	14	TRBJ2-5	CASSLAGVQETQYF
TRBV5-1	.	14	TRBJ1-6	CASCRDFYNSPLHF
TRBV11-2	.	12	TRBJ2-1	CASTWSGTSVFF
TRBV6-6	.	16	TRBJ1-3	CASTPSGQFSGNTIYF
TRBV5-4	few	14	TRBJ2-7	CASSLGLSGYEQYF
TRBV15	.	15	TRBJ2-3	CATQTRAGAADTQYF
TRBV7-6	.	15	TRBJ2-2	CASSRTGVGTGELFF
TRBV7-2	.	15	TRBJ1-4	CASSPWTATNEKLFF
TRBV5-4	.	15	TRBJ1-2	CASSPEWAGNYGYTF
TRBV6-5	.	14	TRBJ1-1	CASRPTGKNTEAFF
TRBV28	few	17	TRBJ2-2	CASSPIDGTENTGELFF